This is a list of T cell receptor beta chains from one sample in a study of blood T cell repertoires in COVID-19. Using immunoSEQ multiplex PCR, the repertoire was profiled, and TCRdb retains in-frame clones only, with some absent. The data show roughly 320,000 clones, roughly 85% seen once. The sample comprised peripheral blood. The receptors come from a human donor in a cohort sampled during active COVID-19. Each CDR3 is given with its conserved first and last residue. A D gene is named only where the DNA matches it firmly. Size is omitted from some rows. Given values are once, few, many or a class for expanded clones.

D: TRBD1
V: TRBV19
J: TRBJ2-1
size: few
DNA: TGTGCCAGTAGACAGACTCCGGGACAGGGATACAATGAGCAGTTCTTC
CDR3: CASRQTPGQGYNEQFF

D: NA
V: TRBV29-1
J: TRBJ1-1
size: NA
DNA: TGCAGCGTTGTAGGGACTTTCGTCGGTACTGAAGCTTTCTTT
CDR3: CSVVGTFVGTEAFF

D: NA
V: TRBV7-2
J: TRBJ1-6
size: NA
DNA: TGTGCCAGCAGCCCTATGACAGGAGTAAATTCACCCCTCCACTTT
CDR3: CASSPMTGVNSPLHF

D: TRBD1
V: TRBV18
J: TRBJ1-6
size: NA
DNA: TGTGCCAGCTCACCCCAGGGGGGCGGTTCACCCCTCCACTTT
CDR3: CASSPQGGGSPLHF

D: NA
V: TRBV10-3
J: TRBJ1-5
size: NA
DNA: TGTGCCATCAGTGAGGGTGTAGGAGGTTCAGATAGCAATCAGCCCCAGCATTTT
CDR3: CAISEGVGGSDSNQPQHF

D: TRBD1
V: TRBV5-1
J: TRBJ1-1
size: NA
DNA: TGCGCCAGCAGCTTGGGAACAGGGGAGGAAACCACTGAAGCTTTCTTT
CDR3: CASSLGTGEETTEAFF

D: TRBD1
V: TRBV2
J: TRBJ2-7
size: NA
DNA: TGTGCCAGCAGTCGAGGGGGCGCCGAGCAGTACTTC
CDR3: CASSRGGAEQYF

D: TRBD1
V: TRBV6-5
J: TRBJ2-1
size: NA
DNA: TGTGCCAGCAGTCTACAGGGGGCTTCTAACAATGAGCAGTTCTTC
CDR3: CASSLQGASNNEQFF

D: NA
V: TRBV6-5
J: TRBJ2-7
size: once
DNA: TGTGCCAGCAGTTACTCGAGTCCATCCTACGAGCAGTACTTC
CDR3: CASSYSSPSYEQYF

D: NA
V: TRBV2
J: TRBJ2-7
size: NA
DNA: TGTGCCAGCACAAGTGGGTCACAGGGAACCTACGAGCAGTACTTC
CDR3: CASTSGSQGTYEQYF

D: TRBD2
V: TRBV7-9
J: TRBJ2-1
size: NA
DNA: TGTGCCAGCAGCTTAGGTGGTAGCGGGGGCTCTCGATACAATGAGCAGTTCTTC
CDR3: CASSLGGSGGSRYNEQFF

D: TRBD1
V: TRBV7-2
J: TRBJ1-1
size: NA
DNA: TGTGCCAGCAGCTCCCGACAGGGCCTCGACGCTTTCTTT
CDR3: CASSSRQGLDAFF

D: TRBD1
V: TRBV5-1
J: TRBJ1-2
size: few
DNA: TGCGCCAGCAGCCCGAAGACAGGGTATACCTATGGCTACACCTTC
CDR3: CASSPKTGYTYGYTF

D: NA
V: TRBV6-6
J: TRBJ1-5
size: NA
DNA: TGTGCCAGCAGTTACGAGGGCCTTAATCAGCCCCAGCATTTT
CDR3: CASSYEGLNQPQHF

D: NA
V: TRBV12-3/TRBV12-4
J: TRBJ1-1
size: NA
DNA: TGTGCCAGCAGTCCGGGACAACCCCAAGCTTTCTTT
CDR3: CASSPGQPQAFF

D: TRBD1
V: TRBV29-1
J: TRBJ1-4
size: NA
DNA: TGCAGCGTTGAACTAGACAGGGTTGAAAAACTGTTTTTT
CDR3: CSVELDRVEKLFF

D: NA
V: TRBV9
J: TRBJ1-1
size: NA
DNA: TGTGCCAGCAGCGTATACACCCAGGCGAACACTGAAGCTTTCTTT
CDR3: CASSVYTQANTEAFF

D: NA
V: TRBV6-1
J: TRBJ2-7
size: NA
DNA: TGTGCCAGCAGTGAAGTGTTATTTGGGACAAGAGCGTACGAGCAGTACTTC
CDR3: CASSEVLFGTRAYEQYF

D: TRBD1
V: TRBV7-9
J: TRBJ2-7
size: NA
DNA: TGTGCCAGCAGCCCTGACAGGGGGTACGAGCAGTACTTC
CDR3: CASSPDRGYEQYF

D: TRBD1
V: TRBV7-9
J: TRBJ1-2
size: NA
DNA: TGTGCCAGCAGCTTAGATGGACAGGTCTATGGCTACACCTTC
CDR3: CASSLDGQVYGYTF

D: NA
V: TRBV9
J: TRBJ1-5
size: NA
DNA: TGTGCCAGCAGCGAAGGCAGGGCCGATCAGCCCCAGCATTTT
CDR3: CASSEGRADQPQHF

D: NA
V: TRBV24-1
J: TRBJ2-7
size: NA
DNA: TGTGCCACCAGTGATCAGGGGACGCAGTACTTC
CDR3: CATSDQGTQYF

D: NA
V: TRBV15
J: TRBJ2-7
size: NA
DNA: TGTGCCACCAGCAGAGCCAGGGAGGATGGCAGGGTAGCCCACGAGCAGTACTTC
CDR3: CATSRAREDGRVAHEQYF

D: TRBD1
V: TRBV2
J: TRBJ1-1
size: NA
DNA: TGTGCCAGCAGTGAAGCCAGGGGGATTACTGAAGCTTTCTTT
CDR3: CASSEARGITEAFF

D: NA
V: TRBV5-4
J: TRBJ1-3
size: NA
DNA: TGTGCCAGCAGCTTGGCACTCTCTGGAAACACCATATATTTT
CDR3: CASSLALSGNTIYF

D: NA
V: TRBV19
J: TRBJ2-5
size: NA
DNA: TGTGCCAGTAGTATCAGAGCCAGCGGTGCGTCCAAGGAGACCCAGTACTTC
CDR3: CASSIRASGASKETQYF

D: NA
V: TRBV6-5
J: TRBJ1-1
size: NA
DNA: TGTGCCAGCAGTTACAGGGGAGGGACTGAAGCTTTCTTT
CDR3: CASSYRGGTEAFF

D: NA
V: TRBV30
J: TRBJ1-3
size: NA
DNA: TGTGCCTGGAGTCGGGGAGTAGGCAACACCATATATTTT
CDR3: CAWSRGVGNTIYF

D: NA
V: TRBV6-4
J: TRBJ2-5
size: once
DNA: TGTGCCAGCAGTGACTTTCCGGGAATCGCCGGGGAGACCCAGTACTTC
CDR3: CASSDFPGIAGETQYF

D: TRBD1
V: TRBV5-1
J: TRBJ2-7
size: NA
DNA: TGCGCCAGCAGCTTGCTGGGACAGTCCAACCACGAGCAGTACTTC
CDR3: CASSLLGQSNHEQYF

D: TRBD1
V: TRBV5-1
J: TRBJ1-4
size: NA
DNA: TGCGCCAGCAGCCCCGGACAGGGAAATGAAAAACTGTTTTTT
CDR3: CASSPGQGNEKLFF

D: NA
V: TRBV2
J: TRBJ2-3
size: once
DNA: TGTGCCAGCAGTGAAGGGGCACACCTTAGCACAGATACGCAGTATTTT
CDR3: CASSEGAHLSTDTQYF

D: NA
V: TRBV18
J: TRBJ1-2
size: NA
DNA: TGTGCCAGCTCACCGAACCCGTCGGGTTCGGGTGGCTACACCTTC
CDR3: CASSPNPSGSGGYTF

D: TRBD1
V: TRBV5-1
J: TRBJ2-3
size: NA
DNA: TGCGCCAGCAGCCTCGGGACAGGGCTAACTAGCACAGATACGCAGTATTTT
CDR3: CASSLGTGLTSTDTQYF

D: TRBD2
V: TRBV19
J: TRBJ2-3
size: NA
DNA: TGTGCCAGTAGTACCGGACTAGCGGTTAACACAGATACGCAGTATTTT
CDR3: CASSTGLAVNTDTQYF

D: TRBD2
V: TRBV5-6
J: TRBJ2-3
size: NA
DNA: TGTGCCAGCAGCCCATGGACTAGCGGGGGGCCAAGCACAGATACGCAGTATTTT
CDR3: CASSPWTSGGPSTDTQYF

D: NA
V: TRBV15
J: TRBJ1-4
size: NA
DNA: TGTGCCACCAGCAGAGATCGAGGGAGTGGTGAAAAACTGTTTTTT
CDR3: CATSRDRGSGEKLFF

D: NA
V: TRBV29-1
J: TRBJ2-3
size: NA
DNA: TGCAGCGTCCCTCAGACAAGGGGAAGCACAGATACGCAGTATTTT
CDR3: CSVPQTRGSTDTQYF

D: NA
V: TRBV7-9
J: TRBJ2-7
size: NA
DNA: TGTGCCAGCAGCCGGGACAACTCCTACGAGCAGTACTTC
CDR3: CASSRDNSYEQYF

D: TRBD1
V: TRBV6-5
J: TRBJ1-2
size: few
DNA: TGTGCCAGCAGAACAGACAGGGTTGGTGGCTACACCTTC
CDR3: CASRTDRVGGYTF

D: NA
V: TRBV29-1
J: TRBJ1-4
size: NA
DNA: TGCAGCGTCCGGATGGGGCCTTCAAATGAAAAACTGTTTTTT
CDR3: CSVRMGPSNEKLFF

D: NA
V: TRBV2
J: TRBJ2-2
size: NA
DNA: TGTGCCAGCCTTCCCGGAGTAAAGAACACCGGGGAGCTGTTTTTT
CDR3: CASLPGVKNTGELFF

D: NA
V: TRBV5-6
J: TRBJ2-7
size: many
DNA: TGTGCCAGCAGCTCGGGTCAACATTCCTACGAGCAGTACTTC
CDR3: CASSSGQHSYEQYF

D: NA
V: TRBV7-8
J: TRBJ2-5
size: once
DNA: TGTGCCAGCAGCTTAGGTTTCGGTGAGACCCAGTACTTC
CDR3: CASSLGFGETQYF

D: NA
V: TRBV19
J: TRBJ1-3
size: many
DNA: TGTGCCAGTAATCCGGGACAAGGAAACACCATATATTTT
CDR3: CASNPGQGNTIYF

D: TRBD2
V: TRBV6-5
J: TRBJ2-7
size: NA
DNA: TGTGCCAGCAGGCTAGCGGGGGGCTCCTACGAGCAGTACTTC
CDR3: CASRLAGGSYEQYF

D: TRBD2
V: TRBV2
J: TRBJ2-3
size: NA
DNA: TGTGCCAAAGGACTAGCGGGTAACACAGATACGCAGTATTTT
CDR3: CAKGLAGNTDTQYF

D: NA
V: TRBV7-8
J: TRBJ2-5
size: NA
DNA: TGTGCCAATCAGGGCGGAGAGACCCAGTACTTC
CDR3: CANQGGETQYF

D: TRBD1
V: TRBV18
J: TRBJ2-1
size: NA
DNA: TGTGCCAGCTCACCCGCACCGGGACAGGGCTACAATGAGCAGTTCTTC
CDR3: CASSPAPGQGYNEQFF

D: NA
V: TRBV10-3
J: TRBJ1-1
size: NA
DNA: TGTGCCATCAGACCCGGACAGCTAAACATGAACACTGAAGCTTTCTTT
CDR3: CAIRPGQLNMNTEAFF

D: NA
V: TRBV4-1
J: TRBJ1-1
size: NA
DNA: TGCGCCAGCAGCCACCTACAGGGTCGCACTGAAGCTTTCTTT
CDR3: CASSHLQGRTEAFF

D: NA
V: TRBV30
J: TRBJ1-1
size: NA
DNA: TGTGCCTGGAGTGCCCAACAGTTCCGGGGGACTGAAGCTTTCTTT
CDR3: CAWSAQQFRGTEAFF

D: NA
V: TRBV6-6
J: TRBJ1-2
size: NA
DNA: TGTGCCTGTCGACAGGCAGATAACTATGGCTACACCTTC
CDR3: CACRQADNYGYTF

D: TRBD1
V: TRBV7-9
J: TRBJ2-7
size: NA
DNA: TGTGCCAGCAGCCCAGGGGGAACCTACGAGCAGTACTTC
CDR3: CASSPGGTYEQYF

D: NA
V: TRBV15
J: TRBJ1-1
size: NA
DNA: TGTGCCACCAGCAGGCAGGTAGGGGGGGACACTGAAGCTTTCTTT
CDR3: CATSRQVGGDTEAFF